A single T cell receptor beta chain is shown here with its context. Its antigen is not known. Data came from immunoSEQ multiplex PCR; TCRdb stores just in-frame clones and leaves some out. The sample carries over 110,000 clones, around nine tenths recorded once. This record belongs to a study of cytomegalovirus exposure and HLA in healthy donors. Study-level points and caveats: Usually a TCR sequence was rare, but some public TCRs were found in many donors. The authors listed 150 to 200 TCR beta chains as cytomegalovirus-associated. In the 95 to 150 validation repertoires, a later analysis found that first-cohort TCR clusters tended to co-occur.

While the first cohort had 600 to 800 subjects, the donors belonged to the separate validation cohort of about 110 subjects. CDR1 is MDHEN, CDR2 SYDVKM, per germline. The J segment lost 2 bases and the V segment lost 6 bases, leaving 6 bases of the junction unmatched. CDR3 length: 15 amino acids. The sequencing input was PBMCs. The chain combines TRBV28 with TRBJ1-2; 10 positions agree with TRBD1. This TCR came from a man aged 18 to 30 in good health and CMV-seropositive. The CDR3 spells CASRDRGIRNYGYTF. The CDR3 DNA sequence: TGTGCCAGCAGGGACAGGGGGATAAGGAACTATGGCTACACCTTC.